The next 29 T cell receptor beta chains were all read from a single sample in a study of PD-1 blockade in classical Hodgkin lymphoma. There was relapse after autologous stem cell transplantation in every patient, and there was variation in brentuximab vedotin exposure. The authors purified CD4+ T cells from thawed PBMCs by magnetic negative selection. Only in-frame clones appear in the TCRdb table, and some are missing; sequencing was by immunoSEQ multiplex PCR. Of about 2,500 clones in the sample, 70% to 90% are singletons; the top ten hold 1.3% to 1.5%. The sequenced sample was CD4+ T cells from blood, obtained at baseline. These receptors were obtained from a human donor with classical Hodgkin lymphoma.

In its sample, this clone was seen a few times. The CDR3 DNA reads TGTGCCAGCAGCCAAGAATTCGGGGACGAGCAGTACTTC. This gives the protein CASSQEFGDEQYF. The chain is built from TRBV14 and TRBJ2-7; D possibly corresponds to TRBD2 (5 bases). Germline CDR1 and CDR2: SGHDN and FVKESK. Trimming stripped 0 bases from V and 5 bases from J, with 8 bases between. This CDR3 comprises 13 residues. Using reference TRBV14 and TRBJ2-7 for the parts outside the CDR3, the full variable domain is EAGVTQFPSHSVIEKGQTVTLRCDPISGHDNLYWYRRVMGKEIKFLLHFVKESKQDESGMPNNRFLAERTGGTYSTLKVQPAELEDSGVYFCASSQEFGDEQYFGPGTRLTVT.

In this sample, this clone turned up a few times. The chain uses TRBV4-1 and TRBJ1-2, with D hard to call. The V gene lost 5 bases and the J gene lost 3 bases, with 13 bases spanning the gap. CDR3 length: 14 amino acids. Germline loops: CDR1 MGHRA, CDR2 YSYEKL. The CDR3 protein is CASSEPGSYYGYTF. For the CDR3, the DNA is TGCGCCAGCAGCGAACCGGGATCCTACTATGGCTACACCTTC.

The chain carries TRBV19 and TRBJ1-6; tentatively, D is TRBD1 (6 bases). The V gene's germline CDR1 is LNHDA and CDR2 SQIVND (reference sequence). This CDR3 is 14 amino acids long. V lost 3 bases to trimming and J lost 7 bases, with 10 bases between them. The CDR3 bases are TGTGCCAGTAGTATGAACAGGGCGAATTCACCCCTCCACTTT. Its translation is CASSMNRANSPLHF.

V is TRBV19 and J is TRBJ1-1, with 11 bases that match TRBD1. Germline V gene lookup returns CDR1 LNHDA and CDR2 SQIVND (reference sequence). The CDR3 runs 16 residues. V was pared by 1 base and J by 3 bases, with 4 bases of the junction left unmatched. The CDR3: CASSIGGTGGHTEAFF. The CDR3 DNA sequence: TGTGCCAGTAGTATAGGGGGGACAGGGGGGCACACTGAAGCTTTCTTT.

The chain is built from TRBV5-5 and TRBJ2-2; D is unclear. CDR3 length equals 14 residues. Trimming shortened V by 2 bases and J by 4 bases, and 9 bases separated the two germline ends. The germline CDR1 and CDR2 sequences are SGHKS and YYEKEE (reference sequence). DNA of the CDR3: TGTGCCAGCAGCTTAGACCCAAGCACCGGGGAGCTGTTTTTT. Residues: CASSLDPSTGELFF.

This clone was counted only a few times. This chain connects TRBV7-6 to TRBJ1-5, with TRBD1 identical over 8 bases. Germline CDR1 reads SGHVS; CDR2 reads FNYEAQ. J gave up 4 bases and V 5 bases, and 7 bases lay outside the gene matches. The CDR3 is 15 amino acids. The CDR3 DNA follows: TGTGCCAGCAGCCGCCAACAGGGGGGGAATCAGCCCCAGCATTTT. Protein sequence: CASSRQQGGNQPQHF.

The chain is built from TRBV9 and TRBJ2-3, with a possible D match to TRBD2 (5 bases). The CDR3 contains 12 residues. With 2 bases removed from V and 7 bases from J, the gap between germline ends came to 8 bases. Germline assignment: CDR1 SGDLS and CDR2 YYNGEE. The CDR3 sequence: CASSVRGNTQYF. The CDR3 region has the DNA TGTGCCAGCAGCGTTCGAGGGAATACGCAGTATTTT.

The V and J genes are TRBV5-6 and TRBJ2-5; the D gene is possibly TRBD1 (6 bases). The V end was cut by 3 bases, the J end by 5 bases, with 11 bases between. The CDR3 is 13 residues long. The germline CDR1 and CDR2 sequences are SGHDT and YYEEEE. CDR3 sequence reads: CASSWTDGETQYF. The CDR3 DNA follows: TGTGCCAGCAGCTGGACAGACGGGGAGACCCAGTACTTC.

V gene TRBV7-2 combines with J gene TRBJ1-1, with D uncertain. Germline assignment: CDR1 SGHTA and CDR2 FQGNSA. The CDR3 extends over 13 amino acids. V lost 8 bases to trimming and J lost 3 bases, with 13 bases between them. Here the CDR3 reads CASALGRYTEAFF. In DNA form, the CDR3 reads TGTGCCAGCGCCTTAGGCCGCTACACTGAAGCTTTCTTT. Complete variable domain (other parts from reference TRBV7-2 and TRBJ1-1): GAGVSQSPSNKVTEKGKDVELRCDPISGHTALYWYRQSLGQGLEFLIYFQGNSAPDKSGLPSDRFSAERTGGSVSTLTIQRTQQEDSAVYLCASALGRYTEAFFGQGTRLTVV.

In its sample, this clone was seen a few times. This rearrangement joins TRBV5-6 to TRBJ1-5, with unresolved D. The germline V gene encodes CDR1 SGHDT and CDR2 YYEEEE. With 2 bases removed from V and 6 bases from J, the gap between germline ends came to 9 bases. This CDR3 has 13 amino acids. As DNA, the CDR3 is TGTGCCAGCAGCTTAACCGGGTTTCAGCCCCAGCATTTT. It codes for CASSLTGFQPQHF.

This clone was counted once. The chain carries TRBV5-1 and TRBJ2-5; possible D gene TRBD2, 6 bases. The germline V gene encodes CDR1 SGHRS and CDR2 YFSETQ. CDR3 length: 14 residues. V shed 3 bases and J shed 3 bases, with 12 bases lying between them. The CDR3, as DNA: TGCGCCAGCAGCTATAGGTCGGGGGAAGAGACCCAGTACTTC. Translation: CASSYRSGEETQYF.

The DNA for the CDR3 is TGTGCCAGCAGCTTGGCCGAGCCCTTCGGCAATCAGCCCCAGCATTTT. This codes for CASSLAEPFGNQPQHF. V is TRBV5-8 and J is TRBJ1-5; D not certain. V lost 0 bases, J lost 2 bases, and 12 bases lay in between. The CDR3 is 16 residues long. Germline CDR1 and CDR2: SGHTS and YDEGEE.

The chain joins TRBV4-1 to TRBJ1-2, with 8 bases identical to TRBD1. Per the germline V gene, CDR1 is MGHRA and CDR2 is YSYEKL. V lost 4 bases and J lost 7; bases outside the gene matches: 8. The CDR3 runs to 14 residues. The CDR3 region is CASSLWDRPSGYTF. The DNA for the CDR3 is TGCGCCAGCAGCCTTTGGGACAGGCCCAGTGGCTACACCTTC.

This clone has just one count. The gene calls are TRBV6-1 and TRBJ1-2, with D uncertain. This CDR3 is built from 13 residues. Trimming shortened V by 7 bases and J by 1 base, and 10 bases separated the two germline ends. Germline values: CDR1 MNHNS, CDR2 SASEGT. CDR3 bases: TGTGCCAGCACACCGAGTCTTAACTATGGCTACACCTTC. It is translated as CASTPSLNYGYTF.

The V and J genes are TRBV29-1 and TRBJ2-1, with D possibly matching TRBD2 (6 bases). The V gene's germline CDR1 is SQVTM and CDR2 ANQGSEA. This CDR3 comprises 15 residues. V was cut by 8 bases and J by 6 bases, with 23 bases left in between. DNA for the CDR3: TGCAGCATCCAAGGCGGGACCAATAGCGGCAATGAGCAGTTCTTC. This encodes CSIQGGTNSGNEQFF.

V gene TRBV2 combines with J gene TRBJ2-3; TRBD2 might be the D (6 bases). The germline V and J ends were trimmed by 7 bases and 3 bases, with 14 bases remaining between them. CDR1 and CDR2 (germline): SNHLY, FYNNEI. This CDR3 region has 14 residues. In nucleotides, the CDR3 is TGTGCCAGCAAAGGGACTCCCGCTACAGATACGCAGTATTTT. Its translation is CASKGTPATDTQYF.

This clone was recorded only once. This chain joins TRBV19 and TRBJ1-1; 7 nucleotides agree with TRBD1. This CDR3 has 13 residues. Germline CDR1 is LNHDA and CDR2 is SQIVND (reference sequence). J lost 3 bases, V lost 7 bases, and 5 bases had no gene match. The CDR3 protein is CASKGQGDTEAFF. The DNA of the CDR3 is TGTGCCAGTAAGGGGCAGGGGGACACTGAAGCTTTCTTT.

The chain couples TRBV7-6 to TRBJ2-7, with a weak D call TRBD2 (5 bases). Germline assignment: CDR1 SGHVS and CDR2 FNYEAQ. The CDR3 totals 11 residues. V was trimmed by 8 bases and J by 0 bases, leaving 5 bases between them. The CDR3 DNA is TGTGCCAGCGGGAGCTCCTACGAGCAGTACTTC. This gives the protein CASGSSYEQYF.

The chain links TRBV7-2 to TRBJ2-1; D not certain. Germline-derived CDR1 and CDR2 are SGHTA and FQGNSA. Trimming removed 2 bases from V and 4 bases from J, with 6 bases in between. This CDR3 spans 13 amino acids. The CDR3: CASSLSSYNEQFF. The CDR3 region has the DNA TGTGCCAGCAGCTTAAGTTCATACAATGAGCAGTTCTTC.

In its sample, this clone was seen a few times. The chain carries TRBV7-2 and TRBJ1-5; weak D call: TRBD1 (5 bases). Germline loops: CDR1 SGHTA, CDR2 FQGNSA. Trimming shortened V by 5 bases and J by 5 bases, and 13 bases separated the two germline ends. The CDR3 totals 14 residues. This chain's CDR3 is CASSPGAADQPQHF. CDR3 coding DNA: TGTGCCAGCAGCCCTGGGGCAGCGGATCAGCCCCAGCATTTT.

This chain uses TRBV5-1 with TRBJ2-5; 13 bases align to TRBD2. V was pared by 0 bases and J by 5 bases, with 4 bases of the junction left unmatched. Germline CDR1 reads SGHRS; CDR2 reads YFSETQ. This CDR3 comprises 16 residues. CDR3 DNA sequence: TGCGCCAGCAGCTTGGGGGGACTAGCGGGGTATGAGACCCAGTACTTC. The encoded protein is CASSLGGLAGYETQYF. Variable domain in full (rest from reference TRBV5-1 and TRBJ2-5): KAGVTQTPRYLIKTRGQQVTLSCSPISGHRSVSWYQQTPGQGLQFLFEYFSETQRNKGNFPGRFSGRQFSNSRSEMNVSTLELGDSALYLCASSLGGLAGYETQYFGPGTRLLVL.

The rearrangement uses TRBV18 and TRBJ2-3, with D possibly TRBD1 on 7 matching bases. Germline V lookup: CDR1 KGHSH, CDR2 LQKENI. The CDR3 runs 15 residues. Between the trimmed V and J ends, which lost 3 bases and 5 bases, there was a span of 15 bases. The CDR3 protein is CASSPAQGGLDTQYF. The DNA for the CDR3 is TGTGCCAGCTCACCGGCGCAGGGGGGCTTAGATACGCAGTATTTT. Complete variable domain (other parts from reference TRBV18 and TRBJ2-3): NAGVMQNPRHLVRRRGQEARLRCSPMKGHSHVYWYRQLPEEGLKFMVYLQKENIIDESGMPKERFSAEFPKEGPSILRIQQVVRGDSAAYFCASSPAQGGLDTQYFGPGTRLTVL.

This chain connects TRBV9 to TRBJ2-4; D may match TRBD1 or TRBD2 (5 bases each). V lost 4 bases, J lost 4 bases, and 9 bases lay in between. CDR3 length: 13 amino acids. Germline V gives CDR1 SGDLS, CDR2 YYNGEE. In DNA form, the CDR3 reads TGTGCCAGCAGCCGGGACCTAAAAAACATTCAGTACTTC. It yields the protein CASSRDLKNIQYF. The full variable domain, rest sourced from reference TRBV9 and TRBJ2-4, is DSGVTQTPKHLITATGQRVTLRCSPRSGDLSVYWYQQSLDQGLQFLIQYYNGEERAKGNILERFSAQQFPDLHSELNLSSLELGDSALYFCASSRDLKNIQYFGAGTRLSVL.

This chain joins TRBV7-9 and TRBJ2-5; D is unresolved. Trimming shortened V by 1 base and J by 4 bases, and 4 bases separated the two germline ends. This CDR3 is 12 amino acids long. CDR1 and CDR2 (germline): SEHNR, FQNEAQ (reference sequence). The CDR3 nucleotides are TGTGCCAGCAGCTTAGGGCGAGAGACCCAGTACTTC. This codes for CASSLGRETQYF.

This clone was counted once. One end of the junction fails to match germline, which may point to a read error. The chain employs TRBV10-3 and TRBJ1-1, with TRBD1 matching over 8 bases. Germline CDR1 is ENHRY and CDR2 is SYGVKD. The CDR3 contains 14 residues. The CDR3 DNA reads as TGTGCCATCAGTGAGGACGGACAGGGCGGGTCTACCAACTTT. Protein product: CAISEDGQGGSTNF.

V and J are TRBV7-2 and TRBJ2-1; perhaps TRBD2 as D (6 bases). Germline V gene data show CDR1 as SGHTA and CDR2 as FQGNSA. The CDR3 spans 15 residues. Trimming removed 1 base from V and 0 bases from J, with 7 bases in between. The CDR3 loop is CASSLVGGSYNEQFF. The CDR3 DNA reads TGTGCCAGCAGCTTAGTCGGGGGCTCCTACAATGAGCAGTTCTTC.

The chain is built from TRBV5-1 and TRBJ2-2; D possibly corresponds to TRBD1 (5 bases). The V gene's germline CDR1 is SGHRS and CDR2 YFSETQ. V dropped 1 base and J dropped 2 bases, with 12 bases sitting between them. The CDR3 length is 16 residues. The CDR3 loop is CASSLWGRENTGELFF. The CDR3 nucleotides are TGCGCCAGCAGCTTGTGGGGCAGGGAAAACACCGGGGAGCTGTTTTTT.

This chain links TRBV10-3 with TRBJ1-5; tentative D call: TRBD1 (5 bases). The CDR3 is 16 amino acids. V was pared by 8 bases and J by 2 bases, with 19 bases between. The germline V gene encodes CDR1 ENHRY and CDR2 SYGVKD. This CDR3 is CAISLGRSGGNQPQHF. The CDR3 bases are TGTGCCATCTCCTTGGGGCGTTCGGGCGGCAATCAGCCCCAGCATTTT.

This clone appeared a single time. The chain joins TRBV5-8 to TRBJ2-7; tentative D call: TRBD1 (6 bases). V was clipped by 7 bases and J by 4 bases, with 18 bases between them. Germline V gene sequence: CDR1 SGHTS, CDR2 YDEGEE. The CDR3 has 14 amino acids. The CDR3 DNA follows: TGTGCCAGCGGGTTCTACAGGGCAGGGTACGAGCAGTACTTC. Translation: CASGFYRAGYEQYF.